Listed here are 5 T cell receptor beta chains from one sample, sequenced in a study of cytomegalovirus exposure and HLA in healthy donors. In the PCR, 60 Vbeta and 13 Jbeta primers were used. Sequenced by immunoSEQ multiplex PCR; TCRdb stores in-frame clones only, minus some. The sample holds fewer than 250,000 clones; around 75% are singletons and the top ten take approximately 0.36%. Sequencing was done on a sample of PBMCs. The receptors shown here come from a male donor in good health and CMV-seropositive.

The sample holds one count of this clone. This chain joins TRBV19 and TRBJ1-1, with a weak D call TRBD1 (6 bases). There are 13 residues in the CDR3. The V end was cut by 2 bases, the J end by 10 bases, with 14 bases between. The germline gives CDR1 LNHDA, CDR2 SQIVND (reference sequence). CDR3: CASSIRGHLSAFF. For the CDR3, the DNA is TGTGCCAGTAGTATAAGGGGACACCTCTCAGCTTTCTTT. Combining the CDR3 with reference TRBV19 and TRBJ1-1 gives the whole variable domain DGGITQSPKYLFRKEGQNVTLSCEQNLNHDAMYWYRQDPGQGLRLIYYSQIVNDFQKGDIAEGYSVSREKKESFPLTVTSAQKNPTAFYLCASSIRGHLSAFFGQGTRLTVV.

The chain uses TRBV7-2 and TRBJ2-7; a possible D gene is TRBD2 (7 bases). Per the germline V gene, CDR1 is SGHTA and CDR2 is FQGNSA. Trimming took 2 bases from V and 9 from J, leaving 14 bases between them. This CDR3 spans 13 amino acids. CDR3 bases: TGTGCCAGCAGCTTACTGGGGGGCGGGGGGCAGTACTTC. Translated, it gives CASSLLGGGGQYF.

The chain joins TRBV27 to TRBJ2-7; 12 bases fit TRBD1. The CDR3 totals 16 residues. Unmatched junction bases numbered 14, after V lost 8 bases and J lost 6 bases. Germline V gene sequence: CDR1 MNHEY, CDR2 SMNVEV (reference sequence). In nucleotides, the CDR3 is TGTGCCAGCCGACGGAGGCCGGGACAGGGGGCGATCGAGCAGTACTTC. Amino acids: CASRRRPGQGAIEQYF.

The CDR3 coding sequence is TGTGCCAGCAGTTTAACCGCGACTAGCGGGGGAGAGCAGTACTTC. Protein product: CASSLTATSGGEQYF. This chain joins TRBV13 and TRBJ2-5, with 12 positions matching TRBD2. After removal of 6 bases from V and 11 bases from J, the junction contained 13 bases not matched to a gene. The CDR3 is made up of 15 amino acids. Germline CDR1 and CDR2: PRHDT and FYEKMQ (reference sequence).

The chain links TRBV2 to TRBJ2-1; the match to TRBD2 covers 7 bases. Trimming took 4 bases from V and 3 from J; bases not matched to a gene: 6. CDR1 and CDR2 from the germline V gene are SNHLY and FYNNEI. CDR3 length: 15 residues. CDR3 bases: TGTGCCAGCAGTGCCCTTGGGGGGGACTACAATGAGCAGTTCTTC. Translated: CASSALGGDYNEQFF.